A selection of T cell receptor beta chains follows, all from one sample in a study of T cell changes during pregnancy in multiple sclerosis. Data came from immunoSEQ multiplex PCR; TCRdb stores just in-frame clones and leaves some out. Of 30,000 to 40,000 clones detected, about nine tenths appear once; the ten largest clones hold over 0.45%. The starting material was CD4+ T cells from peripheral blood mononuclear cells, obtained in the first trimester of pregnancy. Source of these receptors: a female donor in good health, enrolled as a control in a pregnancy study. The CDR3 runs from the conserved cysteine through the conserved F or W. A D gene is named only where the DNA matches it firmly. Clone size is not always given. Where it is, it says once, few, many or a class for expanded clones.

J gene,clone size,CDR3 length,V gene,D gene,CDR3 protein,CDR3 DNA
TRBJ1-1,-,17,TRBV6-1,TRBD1,CASSELSRGLLNTEAFF,TGTGCCAGCAGTGAGCTCTCCAGGGGGTTACTAAACACTGAAGCTTTCTTT
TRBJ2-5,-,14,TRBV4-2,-,CASSHRQDEETQYF,TGTGCCAGCAGCCACCGACAGGACGAAGAGACCCAGTACTTC
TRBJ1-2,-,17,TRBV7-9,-,CASSLGAGNTINYGYTF,TGTGCCAGCAGCTTAGGGGCAGGGAATACGATAAACTATGGCTACACCTTC
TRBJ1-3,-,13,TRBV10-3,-,CAIRADSGNTIYF,TGTGCCATCAGAGCTGACTCTGGAAACACCATATATTTT
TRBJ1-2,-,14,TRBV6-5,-,CASSPLGKGYGYTF,TGTGCCAGCAGTCCGCTTGGGAAGGGGTATGGCTACACCTTC
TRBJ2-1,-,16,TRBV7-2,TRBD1,CASSLEVGPGGGEQFF,TGTGCCAGCAGCTTAGAGGTCGGCCCAGGGGGCGGTGAGCAGTTCTTC
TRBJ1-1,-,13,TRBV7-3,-,CASSQGGSREAFF,TGTGCCAGCAGCCAAGGCGGGAGCAGGGAAGCTTTCTTT
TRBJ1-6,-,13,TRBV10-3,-,CAGKGGNNSPLHF,TGTGCCGGGAAAGGGGGAAATAATTCACCCCTCCACTTT
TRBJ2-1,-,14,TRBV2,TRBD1,CASSVGQGNDEQFF,TGTGCCAGCAGTGTTGGACAGGGTAATGATGAGCAGTTCTTC
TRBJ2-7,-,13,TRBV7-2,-,CASSPDTFREQYF,TGTGCCAGCAGCCCAGATACCTTTCGCGAGCAGTACTTC
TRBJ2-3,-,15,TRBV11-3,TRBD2,CASSFGTSGADTQYF,TGTGCCAGCAGCTTTGGGACTAGCGGGGCAGATACGCAGTATTTT
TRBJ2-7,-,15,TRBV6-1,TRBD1,CASSEVRGGLYEQYF,TGTGCCAGCAGTGAAGTGAGAGGGGGCCTCTACGAGCAGTACTTC
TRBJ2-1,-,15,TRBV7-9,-,CASSLGLRRDNEQFF,TGTGCCAGCAGCTTAGGACTGAGGCGGGACAATGAGCAGTTCTTC
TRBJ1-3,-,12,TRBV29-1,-,CSVVSSGNTIYF,TGCAGCGTTGTCAGCTCTGGAAACACCATATATTTT
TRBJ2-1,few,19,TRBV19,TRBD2,CASSIRRLAGGLGYNEQFF,TGTGCCAGTAGTATAAGAAGACTAGCGGGGGGGCTCGGCTACAATGAGCAGTTCTTC
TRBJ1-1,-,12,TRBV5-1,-,CASSTYGTEAFF,TGCGCCAGCAGCACTTATGGCACTGAAGCTTTCTTT
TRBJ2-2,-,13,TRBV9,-,CASRQENTGELFF,TGTGCCAGCAGGCAGGAGAACACCGGGGAGCTGTTTTTT
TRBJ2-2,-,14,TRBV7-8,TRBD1,CASSLSGGTGELFF,TGTGCCAGCAGCTTATCAGGGGGCACCGGGGAGCTGTTTTTT
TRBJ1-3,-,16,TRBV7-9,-,CASSFPPGGSGNTIYF,TGTGCCAGCAGCTTTCCCCCTGGCGGCTCTGGAAACACCATATATTTT
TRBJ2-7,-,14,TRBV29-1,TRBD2,CSASRGEDYREQYF,TGCAGCGCCTCCCGGGGGGAAGATTATCGGGAGCAGTACTTC
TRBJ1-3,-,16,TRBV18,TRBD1,CASSTTGPLAGNTIYF,TGTGCCAGCTCAACGACAGGGCCCTTGGCTGGAAACACCATATATTTT
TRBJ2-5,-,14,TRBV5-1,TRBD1,CASREGQGIETQYF,TGCGCCAGCAGGGAGGGACAGGGGATAGAGACCCAGTACTTC
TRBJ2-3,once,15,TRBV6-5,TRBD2,CASSYLAGGTDTQYF,TGTGCCAGCAGTTACCTAGCGGGGGGCACAGATACGCAGTATTTT
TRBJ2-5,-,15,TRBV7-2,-,CASSLGLTPGETQYF,TGTGCCAGCAGCTTAGGGTTGACTCCCGGGGAGACCCAGTACTTC
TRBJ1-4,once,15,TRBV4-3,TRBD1,CASSPRGQGAEKLFF,TGCGCCAGCAGCCCCCGCGGCCAGGGGGCTGAAAAACTGTTTTTT
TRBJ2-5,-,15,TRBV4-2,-,CASSQDKRPRETQYF,TGTGCCAGCAGCCAAGACAAGCGGCCCCGGGAGACCCAGTACTTC
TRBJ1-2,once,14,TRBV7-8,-,CASSSPGKAYGYTF,TGTGCCAGCAGTTCGCCGGGGAAAGCATACGGCTACACCTTC
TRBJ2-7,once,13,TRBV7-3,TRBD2,CASSLGLEGEQYF,TGTGCCAGCAGCCTAGGACTAGAGGGAGAGCAGTACTTC
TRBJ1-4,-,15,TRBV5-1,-,CASSLAFATNEKLFF,TGCGCCAGCAGCTTGGCCTTTGCAACTAATGAAAAACTGTTTTTT
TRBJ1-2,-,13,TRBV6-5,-,CASSGQFSGGYTF,TGTGCCAGCAGCGGACAGTTTTCCGGAGGCTACACCTTC
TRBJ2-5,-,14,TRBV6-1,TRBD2,CASSLAGFPETQYF,TGTGCCAGCAGCCTAGCGGGTTTCCCAGAGACCCAGTACTTC
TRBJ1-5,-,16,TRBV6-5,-,CASSYSFRGSNQPQHF,TGTGCCAGCAGTTACTCTTTCAGGGGTAGCAATCAGCCCCAGCATTTT
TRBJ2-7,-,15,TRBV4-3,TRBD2,CASSPRGARSYEQYF,TGCGCCAGCAGCCCGCGGGGGGCCCGATCCTACGAGCAGTACTTC
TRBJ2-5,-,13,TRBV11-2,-,CASSLSTGETQYF,TGTGCCAGCAGCCTATCGACGGGGGAGACCCAGTACTTC
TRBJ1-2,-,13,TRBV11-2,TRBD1,CASSLAGGNGYTF,TGTGCCAGCAGCTTAGCAGGGGGCAATGGCTACACCTTC
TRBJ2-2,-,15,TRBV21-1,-,CASSTMDRDTGELFF,TGTGCCAGCAGCACGATGGACAGGGACACCGGGGAGCTGTTTTTT
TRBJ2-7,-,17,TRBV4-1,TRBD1,CASSQEIIGGQGYEQYF,TGCGCCAGCAGCCAAGAAATTATAGGGGGACAGGGCTACGAGCAGTACTTC
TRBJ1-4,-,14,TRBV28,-,CASSPRGTDEKLFF,TGTGCCAGCAGCCCTCGAGGAACGGATGAAAAACTGTTTTTT
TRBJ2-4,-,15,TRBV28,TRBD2,CASSPRGGTKNIQYF,TGTGCCAGCAGTCCCCGCGGGGGTACCAAAAACATTCAGTACTTC
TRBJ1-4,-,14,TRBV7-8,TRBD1,CASSLRGRAEKLFF,TGTGCCAGCAGCTTAAGGGGGCGGGCTGAAAAACTGTTTTTT
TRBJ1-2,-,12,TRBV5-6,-,CASSLSSYGYTF,TGTGCCAGCAGCTTGTCCAGCTATGGCTACACCTTC
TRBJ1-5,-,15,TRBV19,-,CASSIGRAGNQPQHF,TGTGCCAGTAGTATCGGCAGGGCTGGCAATCAGCCCCAGCATTTT
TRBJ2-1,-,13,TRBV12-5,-,CASAQGSPVEQFF,TGTGCTAGTGCCCAGGGGAGTCCCGTTGAGCAGTTCTTC